A single sample gave rise to the 21 T cell receptor beta chains below, sequenced in a study of graft-versus-host responses after intestinal transplantation. Their antigens are not known. Some clones are missing from TCRdb's copy, which holds only in-frame ones; the method was immunoSEQ multiplex PCR. The sample lists about 92,000 clones, 80% to 85% seen once, with about a sixth in the top ten. Sequenced material: unstimulated CD8+ T cells sorted from spleen or lymph node cells, taken before intestinal transplant. These TCRs come from a human donor who received an intestinal transplant.

This chain links TRBV2 with TRBJ2-1; 8 nucleotides line up with TRBD2. The ends lost 10 bases at V and 10 bases at J; junction bases unmatched: 12. Germline CDR1 reads SNHLY; CDR2 reads FYNNEI. The CDR3 is made up of 13 amino acids. The CDR3 reads CATPSGLVREQFF. DNA of the CDR3: TGTGCCACCCCTTCGGGACTAGTACGGGAGCAGTTCTTC.

V gene TRBV11-2 combines with J gene TRBJ2-3; D gene ambiguous. The CDR3 covers 12 residues. CDR1 and CDR2 (germline): SGHAT, FQNNGV. V lost 2 bases to trimming and J lost 3 bases, with 3 bases between them. The CDR3 is CASSLPTDTQYF. The DNA of the CDR3 is TGTGCCAGCAGCTTACCGACAGATACGCAGTATTTT.

The CDR3 reads CASSLMGNSYEQYF. In nucleotides, the CDR3 is TGTGCCAGCAGCTTGATGGGGAACTCCTACGAGCAGTACTTC. The V call is TRBV5-6, the J call TRBJ2-7; D is undetermined. The CDR3 extends over 14 amino acids. The germline V gene encodes CDR1 SGHDT and CDR2 YYEEEE. Trimming removed 1 base from V and 0 bases from J, with 8 bases in between.

The chain joins TRBV2 to TRBJ2-5; no definite D call. The J call may be wrong; the DNA end is better matched by TRBJ2-7. The length of the CDR3 is 15 residues. Germline assignment: CDR1 SNHLY and CDR2 FYNNEI. The CDR3 DNA sequence: TGTGCCAGCAGTGAGGTAGTACAGTACCTCTACGAGCAGTACTTC. This sequence encodes CASSEVVQYLYEQYF.

The chain joins TRBV4-1 to TRBJ2-7, with TRBD1 identical over 7 bases. The CDR3 sequence is 15 residues long. Germline CDR1 reads MGHRA; CDR2 reads YSYEKL. V lost 4 bases to trimming and J lost 5 bases; unmatched junction nucleotides: 11. As DNA, the CDR3 is TGCGCCAGCAGCCCTACGGGAAGGGGGCACGACGAGCAGTACTTC. Its protein is CASSPTGRGHDEQYF.

This clone was found a few times. The chain combines TRBV4-1 with TRBJ2-7; 11 nucleotides line up with TRBD2. The trim removed 3 bases at V and 1 base at J, leaving 2 bases unmatched. The CDR3 runs 15 residues. From germline, CDR1 is MGHRA and CDR2 YSYEKL. The CDR3 sequence: CASSHLAGGSYEQYF. For the CDR3, the DNA is TGCGCCAGCAGCCACTTAGCGGGAGGGTCCTACGAGCAGTACTTC.

This clone was counted between two and nine times. This chain connects TRBV28 to TRBJ2-7, with a tentative D call TRBD1 (6 bases). The CDR3 has 13 residues. V lost 5 bases, J lost 6 bases, and 14 bases lay in between. CDR1 and CDR2 from the germline V gene are MDHEN and SYDVKM. The CDR3 DNA reads TGTGCCAGCAGTACCGGGCAGGGGCCCGAGCAGTACTTC. Translation: CASSTGQGPEQYF.

This clone was counted once. The genes are TRBV7-9 and TRBJ1-4; the D gene is possibly TRBD1 (6 bases). The CDR3 totals 14 residues. Per the germline V gene, CDR1 is SEHNR and CDR2 is FQNEAQ (reference sequence). V was trimmed by 6 bases and J by 6 bases, leaving 14 bases between them. This CDR3 is CASSPDSFDEKLFF. CDR3 bases: TGTGCCAGCAGTCCGGACAGCTTTGATGAAAAACTGTTTTTT.

V usage is TRBV7-3 and J usage is TRBJ1-5; D remains ambiguous. V gave up 2 bases and J gave up 1 base, with 21 bases separating them. Germline loops: CDR1 SGHTA, CDR2 FQGTGA. The CDR3 consists of 19 residues. The CDR3 DNA is TGTGCCAGCAGCTTACAAATGGCCAGCCGACTTCAAAGCAATCAGCCCCAGCATTTT. Residues: CASSLQMASRLQSNQPQHF.

V is TRBV5-1 and J is TRBJ2-3; D perhaps matches TRBD2 (5 bases). The CDR3 contains 15 residues. V lost 2 bases and J lost 2, with 12 bases in between. Per the germline V gene, CDR1 is SGHRS and CDR2 is YFSETQ. The CDR3 DNA reads TGCGCCAGCAGCTTCGCGGGCACTAACACAGATACGCAGTATTTT. As protein: CASSFAGTNTDTQYF.

The V gene is TRBV4-1, the J gene TRBJ1-1; 10 bases map to TRBD1. Looked up from germline, CDR1 is MGHRA and CDR2 is YSYEKL. V gave up 0 bases and J gave up 5 bases; unmatched junction bases: 3. The CDR3 loop spans 15 amino acids. The CDR3 protein is CASSQEDRGVTEAFF. The CDR3 DNA reads TGCGCCAGCAGCCAAGAGGACAGGGGGGTTACTGAAGCTTTCTTT.

J is TRBJ2-7 and V is TRBV21-1; the D call in the table, TRBD2, was not verified against the DNA. TRBV21-1 is shown as a pseudogene. This CDR3 comprises 14 residues. The CDR3, as DNA: TGTGCCAGCAGCGGGGGGACCCGCTCCTACGAGCAGTACTTC. This gives the protein CASSGGTRSYEQYF.

This clone occurred a few times. The rearrangement joins TRBV6-5 to TRBJ1-4, with D uncertain. The CDR3 is 13 residues long. Per the germline V gene, CDR1 is MNHEY and CDR2 is SVGAGI. V lost 2 bases and J lost 7, with 8 bases in between. The CDR3 region is CASSYGQAEKLFF. In DNA, the CDR3 is TGTGCCAGCAGTTACGGTCAGGCTGAAAAACTGTTTTTT.

The chain couples TRBV28 to TRBJ2-3, with D perhaps given as TRBD1 or TRBD2 (6 bases each). There are 14 residues in the CDR3. V lost 4 bases and J 4 bases, leaving 12 bases between the germline ends. Germline CDR1 is MDHEN and CDR2 is SYDVKM. CDR3 region: CASSWGRGPDTQYF. The CDR3 DNA reads TGTGCCAGCAGTTGGGGGCGGGGCCCAGATACGCAGTATTTT. The full variable domain, its missing parts supplied by reference TRBV28 and TRBJ2-3, is DVKVTQSSRYLVKRTGEKVFLECVQDMDHENMFWYRQDPGLGLRLIYFSYDVKMKEKGDIPEGYSVSREKKERFSLILESASTNQTSMYLCASSWGRGPDTQYFGPGTRLTVL.

This clone was recorded only once. The chain joins TRBV6-6 to TRBJ2-1; perhaps TRBD2 as D (6 bases). Trimming removed 0 bases at V and 6 bases at J, with 9 bases between. The CDR3 contains 14 residues. The V gene's germline CDR1 is MNHNY and CDR2 SVGAGI (reference sequence). CDR3 region: CASSYSSSGNEQFF. In DNA, the CDR3 is TGTGCCAGCAGTTACTCAAGTAGCGGCAATGAGCAGTTCTTC.

The gene calls are TRBV6-5 and TRBJ2-7; no definite D call. Deletions cut 6 bases from V and 10 bases from J, with 16 bases between. This CDR3 contains 12 residues. Germline CDR1 is MNHEY and CDR2 is SVGAGI. This CDR3 is CASSLVSPDQYF. The CDR3 DNA sequence: TGTGCCAGCAGCTTAGTATCCCCCGACCAGTACTTC.

The table lists this clone with a count of one. This chain uses TRBV28 with TRBJ2-1; perhaps D is TRBD1 or TRBD2 (7 bases each). Germline CDR1 MDHEN, CDR2 SYDVKM. V lost 3 bases and J 15 bases, leaving 15 bases between the germline ends. The CDR3 is made up of 12 amino acids. DNA for the CDR3: TGTGCCAGCAGTTTCGGGGGGACAGCGGGGTTCTTC. Its translation: CASSFGGTAGFF.

This clone was observed once. J is TRBJ2-3 and V is TRBV6-6; 10 bases are a match to TRBD2. V lost 0 bases to trimming and J lost 7 bases; unmatched junction nucleotides: 4. This CDR3 has 15 amino acids. Germline V CDR1 and CDR2: MNHNY, SVGAGI (reference sequence). The CDR3 loop is CASSYSSGGANTQYF. DNA for the CDR3: TGTGCCAGCAGTTACTCGAGCGGGGGGGCGAATACGCAGTATTTT.

V gene TRBV7-2 combines with J gene TRBJ2-7; D may be TRBD2 (6 bases). CDR1 SGHTA and CDR2 FQGNSA come from the germline V gene. Trimming removed 2 bases at V and 2 bases at J, with 7 bases between. The CDR3 totals 13 residues. CDR3 in DNA: TGTGCCAGCAGCTTACCGGGAGCCTACGAGCAGTACTTC. Amino acid sequence: CASSLPGAYEQYF.

Points on this clone: At one of its ends the junction is not consistent with the germline gene, which may arise from a read error. This chain connects TRBV7-7 to TRBJ2-3, with 10 bases identical to TRBD2. This CDR3 has 15 residues. Germline loops: CDR1 SSHAT, CDR2 FNYEAQ (reference sequence). The DNA of the CDR3 is TGTGCTAGCAGCTTACTAGCGGGGTTCACAGATACGCAGTATTTT. This sequence encodes CASSLLAGFTDTQYF.

The chain couples TRBV2 to TRBJ2-4; D is unresolved. The length of the CDR3 is 16 residues. Germline V gene lookup returns CDR1 SNHLY and CDR2 FYNNEI. Trimming removed 1 base at V and 0 bases at J, with 10 bases between. CDR3 protein: CASSEGNHLAKNIQYF. The CDR3 DNA reads TGTGCCAGCAGTGAAGGGAACCATTTAGCCAAAAACATTCAGTACTTC.